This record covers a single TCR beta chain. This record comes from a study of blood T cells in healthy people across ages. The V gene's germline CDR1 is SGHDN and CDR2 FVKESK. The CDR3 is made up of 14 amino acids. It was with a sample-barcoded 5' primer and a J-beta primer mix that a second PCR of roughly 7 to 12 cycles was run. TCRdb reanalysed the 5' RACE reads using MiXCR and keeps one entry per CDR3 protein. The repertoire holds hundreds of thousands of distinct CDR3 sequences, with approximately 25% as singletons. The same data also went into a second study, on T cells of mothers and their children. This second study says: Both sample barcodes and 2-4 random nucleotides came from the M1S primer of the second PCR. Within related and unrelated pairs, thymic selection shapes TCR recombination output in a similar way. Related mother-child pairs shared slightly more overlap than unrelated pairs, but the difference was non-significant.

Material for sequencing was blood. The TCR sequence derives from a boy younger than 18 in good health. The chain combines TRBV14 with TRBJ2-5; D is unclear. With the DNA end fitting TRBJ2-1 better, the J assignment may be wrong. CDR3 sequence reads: CASSPERISNEQFF. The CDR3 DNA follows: TGTGCCAGCAGCCCCGAGAGGATTTCGAATGAGCAGTTCTTC.